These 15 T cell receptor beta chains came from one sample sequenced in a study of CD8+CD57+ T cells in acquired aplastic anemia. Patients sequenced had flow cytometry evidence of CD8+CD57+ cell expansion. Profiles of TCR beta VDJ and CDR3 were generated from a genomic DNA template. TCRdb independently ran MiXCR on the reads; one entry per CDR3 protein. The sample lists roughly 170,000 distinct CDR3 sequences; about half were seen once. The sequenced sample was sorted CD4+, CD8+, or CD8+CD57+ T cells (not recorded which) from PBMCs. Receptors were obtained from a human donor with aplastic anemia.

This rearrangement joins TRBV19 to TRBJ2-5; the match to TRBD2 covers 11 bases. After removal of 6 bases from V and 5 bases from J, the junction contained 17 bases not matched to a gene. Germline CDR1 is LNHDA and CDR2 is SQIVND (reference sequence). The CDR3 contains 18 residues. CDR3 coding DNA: TGTGCCAGTAGCTCAAGGGTGACTAGCGGGGTACGTGGGGAGACCCAGTACTTC. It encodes CASSSRVTSGVRGETQYF.

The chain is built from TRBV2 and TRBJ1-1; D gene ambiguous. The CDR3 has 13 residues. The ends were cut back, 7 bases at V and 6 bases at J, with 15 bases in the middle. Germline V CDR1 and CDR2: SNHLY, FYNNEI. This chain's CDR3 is CASTKGLRAEAFF. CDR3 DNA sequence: TGTGCCAGCACCAAAGGTCTAAGGGCTGAAGCTTTCTTT.

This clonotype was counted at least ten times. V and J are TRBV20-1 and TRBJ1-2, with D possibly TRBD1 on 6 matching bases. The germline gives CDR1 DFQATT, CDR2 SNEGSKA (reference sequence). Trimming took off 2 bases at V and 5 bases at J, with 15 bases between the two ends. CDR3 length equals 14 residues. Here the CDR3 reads CSARPETGLYGYTF. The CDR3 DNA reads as TGCAGTGCTAGACCCGAGACAGGTCTTTATGGCTACACCTTC.

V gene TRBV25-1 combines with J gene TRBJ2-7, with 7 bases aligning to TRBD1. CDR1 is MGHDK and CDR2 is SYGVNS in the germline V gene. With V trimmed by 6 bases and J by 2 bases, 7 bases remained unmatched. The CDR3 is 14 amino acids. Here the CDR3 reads CASRRQGSAYEQYF. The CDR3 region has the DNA TGTGCCAGCAGACGACAGGGCAGCGCCTACGAGCAGTACTTC.

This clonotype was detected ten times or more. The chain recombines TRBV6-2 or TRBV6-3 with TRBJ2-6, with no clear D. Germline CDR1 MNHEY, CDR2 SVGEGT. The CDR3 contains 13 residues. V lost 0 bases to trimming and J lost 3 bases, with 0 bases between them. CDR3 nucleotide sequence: TGTGCCAGCAGTTACTCTGGGGCCAACGTCCTGACTTTC. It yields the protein CASSYSGANVLTF.

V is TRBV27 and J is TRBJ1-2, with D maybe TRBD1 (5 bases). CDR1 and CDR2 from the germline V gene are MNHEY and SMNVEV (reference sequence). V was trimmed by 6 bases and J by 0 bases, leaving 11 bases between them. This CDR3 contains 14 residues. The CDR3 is CASRRSGSNYGYTF. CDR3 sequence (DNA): TGTGCCAGCAGGCGGTCAGGGTCTAACTATGGCTACACCTTC.

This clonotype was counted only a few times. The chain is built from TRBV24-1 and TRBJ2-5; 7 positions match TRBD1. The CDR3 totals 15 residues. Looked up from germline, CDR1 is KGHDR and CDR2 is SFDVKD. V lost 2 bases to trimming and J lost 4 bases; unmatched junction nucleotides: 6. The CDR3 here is CATSDSQGGLETQYF. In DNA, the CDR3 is TGTGCCACCAGTGATTCGCAAGGGGGCCTAGAGACCCAGTACTTC.

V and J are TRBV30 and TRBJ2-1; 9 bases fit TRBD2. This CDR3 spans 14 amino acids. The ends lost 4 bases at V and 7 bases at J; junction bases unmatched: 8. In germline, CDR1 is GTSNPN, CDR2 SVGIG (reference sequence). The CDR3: CAWTTSGLWNEQFF. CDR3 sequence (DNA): TGTGCCTGGACGACTAGCGGCCTTTGGAATGAGCAGTTCTTC.

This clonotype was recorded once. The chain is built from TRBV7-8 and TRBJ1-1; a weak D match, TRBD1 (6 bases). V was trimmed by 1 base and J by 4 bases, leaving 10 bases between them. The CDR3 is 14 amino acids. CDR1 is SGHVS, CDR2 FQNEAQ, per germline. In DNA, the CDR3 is TGTGCCAGCAGCTTAGTGGGGGGGGCCACTGAAGCTTTCTTT. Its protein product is CASSLVGGATEAFF.

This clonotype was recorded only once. CDR3 region: CASRRGQGISYEQYF. The DNA for the CDR3 is TGTGCCAGCAGACGCGGACAGGGAATCTCCTACGAGCAGTACTTC. The chain links TRBV2 to TRBJ2-7; 8 bases map to TRBD1. V dropped 6 bases and J dropped 0; count of bases not matched to a gene: 7. There are 15 residues in the CDR3. Germline V CDR1 and CDR2: SNHLY, FYNNEI.

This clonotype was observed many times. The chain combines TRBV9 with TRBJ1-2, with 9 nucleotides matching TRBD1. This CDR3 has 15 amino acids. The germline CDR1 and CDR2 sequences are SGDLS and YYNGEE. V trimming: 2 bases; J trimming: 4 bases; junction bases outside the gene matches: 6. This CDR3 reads CASSVLATGGYGYTF. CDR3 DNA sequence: TGTGCCAGCAGCGTTTTAGCGACAGGGGGCTATGGCTACACCTTC. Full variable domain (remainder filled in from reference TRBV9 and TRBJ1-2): DSGVTQTPKHLITATGQRVTLRCSPRSGDLSVYWYQQSLDQGLQFLIQYYNGEERAKGNILERFSAQQFPDLHSELNLSSLELGDSALYFCASSVLATGGYGYTFGSGTRLTVV.

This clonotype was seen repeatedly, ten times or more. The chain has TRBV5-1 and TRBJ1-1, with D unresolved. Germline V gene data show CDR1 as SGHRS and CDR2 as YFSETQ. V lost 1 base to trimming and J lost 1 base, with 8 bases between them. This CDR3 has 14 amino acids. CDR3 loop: CASSLSVPNTEAFF. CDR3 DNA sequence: TGCGCCAGCAGCTTGAGCGTGCCGAACACTGAAGCTTTCTTT.

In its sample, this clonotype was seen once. This CDR3 reads CSARAGGSEGYTF. In nucleotides, the CDR3 is TGCAGTGCTAGAGCAGGGGGCAGTGAAGGCTACACCTTC. This rearrangement joins TRBV20-1 to TRBJ1-2; 8 bases align to TRBD1. Germline lookup yields CDR1 DFQATT and CDR2 SNEGSKA (reference sequence). V lost 1 base, J lost 8 bases, and 6 bases stayed unmatched. This CDR3 has 13 amino acids.

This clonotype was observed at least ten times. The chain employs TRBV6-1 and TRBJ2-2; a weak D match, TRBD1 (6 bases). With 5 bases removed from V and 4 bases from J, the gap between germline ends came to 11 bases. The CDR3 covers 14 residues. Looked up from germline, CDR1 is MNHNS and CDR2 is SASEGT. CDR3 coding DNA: TGTGCCAGCAGTCGGCAGGGGTCCACCGGGGAGCTGTTTTTT. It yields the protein CASSRQGSTGELFF.

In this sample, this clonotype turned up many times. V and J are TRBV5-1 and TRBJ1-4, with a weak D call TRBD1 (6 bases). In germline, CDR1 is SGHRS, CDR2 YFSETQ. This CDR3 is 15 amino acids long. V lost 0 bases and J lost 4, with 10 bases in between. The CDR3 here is CASSLAGQYNEKLFF. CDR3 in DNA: TGCGCCAGCAGCTTGGCCGGACAGTATAATGAAAAACTGTTTTTT.